The 4 T cell receptor beta chains listed next were all sequenced from one sample in a study of control samples from healthy donors and cancer patients. Here immunoSEQ multiplex PCR was the method, and the copy in TCRdb shows in-frame clones only, minus some. In the table there are 400,000 to 450,000 clones, 90% of which are singletons. The specimen was PBMCs. The receptors stem from a middle-aged man with head and neck cancer.

This sequence joins TRBV4-1 and TRBJ1-1, with a weak D call TRBD1 (6 bases). Trimming removed 1 base from V and 7 bases from J, with 10 bases in between. Germline V gene lookup returns CDR1 MGHRA and CDR2 YSYEKL. The CDR3 extends over 13 amino acids. CDR3 residues: CASSQVWGREAFF. The CDR3 coding sequence is TGCGCCAGCAGCCAAGTATGGGGGCGTGAAGCTTTCTTT.

The gene calls are TRBV15 and TRBJ2-1; 7 nucleotides align to TRBD1. V lost 1 base and J lost 8; bases outside the gene matches: 8. The CDR3 has 15 residues. Per germline, CDR1 LNHNV and CDR2 YYDKDF (reference sequence). CDR3 DNA sequence: TGTGCCACCAGCAGAGGGACAGGTATCTTGGATGAGCAGTTCTTC. This encodes CATSRGTGILDEQFF.

The chain recombines TRBV30 with TRBJ2-1; TRBD2 agrees at 11 bases. In germline, CDR1 is GTSNPN, CDR2 SVGIG (reference sequence). V lost 0 bases, J lost 3 bases, and 10 bases stayed unmatched. CDR3 length: 18 residues. The DNA for the CDR3 is TGTGCCTGGAGTGTGGCCCTAGCGGGAGGATCGGGCTACAATGAGCAGTTCTTC. Amino acids: CAWSVALAGGSGYNEQFF.

V usage is TRBV30 and J usage is TRBJ1-5; possible D gene TRBD1, 5 bases. CDR1 GTSNPN and CDR2 SVGIG come from the germline V gene (reference sequence). This CDR3 comprises 12 residues. V was shortened by 5 bases and J by 9 bases, with 14 bases between the two germline ends. CDR3 loop: CAWGDGQRPQHF. The CDR3 bases are TGTGCCTGGGGGGACGGCCAGCGGCCCCAGCATTTT. The variable domain in full, completed from reference TRBV30 and TRBJ1-5, reads SQTIHQWPATLVQPVGSPLSLECTVEGTSNPNLYWYRQAAGRGLQLLFYSVGIGQISSEVPQNLSASRPQDRQFILSSKKLLLSDSGFYLCAWGDGQRPQHFGDGTRLSIL.